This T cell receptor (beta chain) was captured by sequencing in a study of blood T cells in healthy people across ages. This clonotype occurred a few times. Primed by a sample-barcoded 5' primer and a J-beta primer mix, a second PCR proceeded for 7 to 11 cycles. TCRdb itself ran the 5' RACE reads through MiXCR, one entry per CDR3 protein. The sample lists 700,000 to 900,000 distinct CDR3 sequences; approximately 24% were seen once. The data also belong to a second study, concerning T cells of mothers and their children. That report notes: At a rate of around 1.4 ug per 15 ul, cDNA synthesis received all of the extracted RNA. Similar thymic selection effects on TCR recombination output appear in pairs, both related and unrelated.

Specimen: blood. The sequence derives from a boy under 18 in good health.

Here the CDR3 reads CASSLRDTSSGANVLTF. The CDR3 bases are TGCGCCAGCAGCCTCCGGGACACTTCCTCTGGGGCCAACGTCCTGACTTTC. The chain links TRBV5-1 to TRBJ2-6, with D perhaps TRBD1 (6 bases). The CDR3 runs 17 residues. CDR1 is SGHRS, CDR2 YFSETQ, per germline. Trimming took 4 bases from V and 0 from J, leaving 14 bases between them.